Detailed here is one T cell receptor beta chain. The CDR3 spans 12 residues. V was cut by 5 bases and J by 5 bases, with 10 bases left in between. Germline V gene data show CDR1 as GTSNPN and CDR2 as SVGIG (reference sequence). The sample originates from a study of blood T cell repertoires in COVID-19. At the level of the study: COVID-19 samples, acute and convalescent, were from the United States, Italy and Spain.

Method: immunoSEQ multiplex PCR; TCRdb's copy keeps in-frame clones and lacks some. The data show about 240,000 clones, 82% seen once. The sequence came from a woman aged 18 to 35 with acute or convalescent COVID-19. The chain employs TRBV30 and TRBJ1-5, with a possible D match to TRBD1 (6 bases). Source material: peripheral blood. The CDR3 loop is CAWGWGHQPQHF. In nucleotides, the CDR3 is TGTGCCTGGGGATGGGGGCATCAGCCCCAGCATTTT.